Following are 10 T cell receptor beta chains from one sample sequenced in a study of T-cell memory formation after mild COVID-19. One entry per CDR3 protein results from TCRdb running MiXCR on the 5' RACE reads. The sample has hundreds of thousands of distinct CDR3 sequences, roughly 23% seen once. Input material: PBMCs or a T cell subset sorted from them (not recorded which). The receptor set was obtained from an adult woman who had mild COVID-19 (a few samples of this study predate the infection). Cell type and time point are not known.

The J gene is TRBJ1-2, the V gene TRBV27; 8 bases are shared with TRBD1. Germline trimming cut 7 bases from V and 8 bases from J; bases unmatched to any gene: 9. The CDR3 spans 13 residues. Looked up from germline, CDR1 is MNHEY and CDR2 is SMNVEV (reference sequence). The CDR3 spells CASTAQGAIGYTF. CDR3 sequence (DNA): TGTGCCAGCACTGCCCAGGGGGCGATAGGCTACACCTTC.

The chain has TRBV18 and TRBJ1-1; unclear D gene. Germline V gene lookup returns CDR1 KGHSH and CDR2 LQKENI. This CDR3 spans 14 amino acids. Between the trimmed V and J ends, which lost 0 bases and 8 bases, there was a span of 13 bases. The CDR3 is CASSPPSGSGEAFF. CDR3 sequence (DNA): TGTGCCAGCTCACCACCATCGGGGTCCGGCGAAGCTTTCTTT.

The chain uses TRBV7-8 and TRBJ2-7; 8 bases agree with TRBD1. The J segment lost 4 bases and the V segment lost 7 bases, leaving 12 bases of the junction unmatched. The CDR3 sequence is 15 residues long. CDR1 SGHVS and CDR2 FQNEAQ come from the germline V gene. CDR3 protein: CASTPMRTGTYEQYF. CDR3 DNA: TGTGCCAGCACCCCTATGCGGACAGGGACATACGAGCAGTACTTC.

There are a few counts of this clonotype. V gene TRBV4-1 combines with J gene TRBJ2-3, with unresolved D. Germline loops: CDR1 MGHRA, CDR2 YSYEKL. Trimming stripped 3 bases from V and 3 bases from J, with 10 bases between. The CDR3 runs 14 residues. The CDR3 DNA sequence: TGCGCCAGCAGCCACCCTTTTGTGACAGATACGCAGTATTTT. Amino acid sequence: CASSHPFVTDTQYF.

This rearrangement joins TRBV4-2 to TRBJ1-6; a weak D match, TRBD1 (5 bases). Germline V gene lookup returns CDR1 LGHNA and CDR2 YNFKEQ. Trimming pared 1 base from V and 5 bases from J, leaving 9 bases between. This CDR3 region has 15 residues. The CDR3 DNA reads as TGTGCCAGCAGCCAAGGGCAGGGCAATAATTCACCCCTCCACTTT. Amino acids: CASSQGQGNNSPLHF.

The rearrangement links TRBV12-3 or TRBV12-4 to TRBJ2-6, with 7 bases identical to TRBD1. Germline trimming cut 8 bases from V and 2 bases from J; bases unmatched to any gene: 3. The CDR3 extends over 14 amino acids. CDR3 sequence reads: CASRQGAGANVLTF. For the CDR3, the DNA is TGTGCCAGCCGACAGGGAGCTGGGGCCAACGTCCTGACTTTC.

This sequence joins TRBV5-5 and TRBJ2-5; D is ambiguous. Germline loops: CDR1 SGHKS, CDR2 YYEKEE (reference sequence). The CDR3 sequence is 12 residues long. The V end was cut by 3 bases, the J end by 14 bases, with 17 bases between. CDR3 amino acids: CASSSDQATFYF. CDR3 DNA: TGTGCCAGCAGCTCGGATCAGGCGACTTTCTACTTC.

V and J are TRBV7-6 and TRBJ2-7, with 8 bases aligning to TRBD1. The CDR3 runs to 15 residues. The junction had 12 bases not matched to a gene; V was cut back by 6 bases and J by 5 bases. Looked up from germline, CDR1 is SGHVS and CDR2 is FNYEAQ. The CDR3 region has the DNA TGTGCCAGCAGTTTGACGATACAGGGGGGAGACGAGCAGTACTTC. This translates into CASSLTIQGGDEQYF.

This chain connects TRBV6-6 to TRBJ2-5; TRBD2 aligns across 15 bases. The length of the CDR3 is 19 residues. The germline V gene has CDR1 MNHNY and CDR2 SVGAGI (reference sequence). The ends lost 6 bases at V and 2 bases at J; junction bases unmatched: 13. CDR3 loop: CASRVGDLGLAGGQETQYF. Here the CDR3 DNA reads TGTGCCAGCAGGGTAGGCGACCTGGGACTAGCGGGAGGACAAGAGACCCAGTACTTC.

On this clonotype itself: It differs at one base from a far larger clone, so likely a read error. The conserved phenylalanine or tryptophan is not found at the CDR3 terminus, so this likely reflects a read error. In DNA, the CDR3 is TGTGCCAGCAGCTTCTCCTACGAGCAGTACTTA. Its protein is CASSFSYEQYL. The rearrangement joins TRBV7-9 to TRBJ2-7; D unclear. The CDR3 covers 11 residues. The V and J ends lost 3 bases and 0 bases respectively, with 0 bases between them. Germline V lookup: CDR1 SEHNR, CDR2 FQNEAQ (reference sequence).